These 5 T cell receptor beta chains were sequenced from one sample in a study of CD8+CD57+ T cells in acquired aplastic anemia. Patients picked for sequencing had shown CD8+CD57+ cell expansion detected by flow cytometry. Profiling of TCR beta VDJ combinations and CDR3 sequences used genomic DNA as template. TCRdb analysed the reads with MiXCR anew, one entry per CDR3 protein. The sample has fewer than 250,000 distinct CDR3 sequences; roughly 50% are singletons. The specimen was sorted CD4+, CD8+, or CD8+CD57+ T cells (not recorded which) from PBMCs. The receptors shown here come from a human donor with aplastic anemia.

The chain uses TRBV12-3 or TRBV12-4 and TRBJ1-1, with 10 positions matching TRBD1. J lost 8 bases, V lost 5 bases, and 8 bases had no gene match. The length of the CDR3 is 14 residues. Here the CDR3 DNA reads TGTGCCAGCAGTGGGGGACAGGGGCTGGGAGAAGCTTTCTTT. Protein sequence: CASSGGQGLGEAFF.

The CDR3 sequence: CASSPRDGWARNTEAFF. The DNA for the CDR3 is TGTGCCAGCAGCCCGCGGGACGGTTGGGCGAGGAACACTGAAGCTTTCTTT. This chain links TRBV12-3 or TRBV12-4 with TRBJ1-1, with D possibly being TRBD1 (5 bases). The CDR3 sequence is 17 residues long. V lost 6 bases, J lost 1 base, and 21 bases lay in between.

The chain employs TRBV20-1 and TRBJ2-3; 10 nucleotides line up with TRBD2. The CDR3 has 15 amino acids. J lost 2 bases, V lost 1 base, and 3 bases had no gene match. Germline CDR1 and CDR2: DFQATT and SNEGSKA (reference sequence). The DNA for the CDR3 is TGCAGTGCTAGAGGGACTAGCGGAGACACAGATACGCAGTATTTT. Translating gives CSARGTSGDTDTQYF.

As concerns this clonotype: This may be a read error, as it is one base from a much larger clone. This rearrangement joins TRBV3-1 to TRBJ2-7; the D gene is possibly TRBD1 (5 bases). Trimming took 2 bases from V and 2 from J, leaving 16 bases between them. Germline CDR1 and CDR2: LGHDT and YNNKEL (reference sequence). This CDR3 is 16 amino acids long. CDR3 in DNA: TGTGCCAGCAGCCAAAGCTCCCAGGGCTCTCCCTACGAGCAGTACTTC. Its translation: CASSQSSQGSPYEQYF.

Ten or more counts support this clonotype. The chain links TRBV12-3 or TRBV12-4 to TRBJ1-6; 8 nucleotides line up with TRBD1. Germline trimming cut 6 bases from V and 5 bases from J; bases unmatched to any gene: 6. The length of the CDR3 is 15 residues. CDR3 loop: CASRFDRGNNSPLHF. The CDR3 DNA is TGTGCCAGCAGATTCGACAGGGGTAATAATTCACCCCTCCACTTT.